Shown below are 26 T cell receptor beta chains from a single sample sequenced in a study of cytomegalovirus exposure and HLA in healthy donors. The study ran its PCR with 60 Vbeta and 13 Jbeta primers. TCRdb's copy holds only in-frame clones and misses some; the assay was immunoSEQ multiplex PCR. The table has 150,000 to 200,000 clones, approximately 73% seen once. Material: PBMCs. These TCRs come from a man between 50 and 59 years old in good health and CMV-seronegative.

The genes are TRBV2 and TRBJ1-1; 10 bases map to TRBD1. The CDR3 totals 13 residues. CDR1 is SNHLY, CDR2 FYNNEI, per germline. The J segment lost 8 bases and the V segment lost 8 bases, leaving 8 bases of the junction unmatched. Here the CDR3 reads CASVRGQGWEAFF. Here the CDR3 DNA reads TGTGCCAGCGTGAGGGGACAGGGGTGGGAAGCTTTCTTT.

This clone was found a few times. CDR3 region: CASSDSHGGNEKLFF. The CDR3 DNA sequence: TGTGCCAGCAGTGACTCGCACGGCGGTAATGAAAAACTGTTTTTT. This sequence joins TRBV6-4 and TRBJ1-4; D gene uncertain. The CDR3 totals 15 residues. With 0 bases removed from V and 4 bases from J, the gap between germline ends came to 9 bases. Germline-derived CDR1 and CDR2 are MRHNA and SNTAGT.

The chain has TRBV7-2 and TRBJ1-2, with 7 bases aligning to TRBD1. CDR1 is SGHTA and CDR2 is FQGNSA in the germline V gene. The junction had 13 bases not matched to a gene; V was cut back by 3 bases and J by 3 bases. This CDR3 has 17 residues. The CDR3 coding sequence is TGTGCCAGCAGCTTCACCGGGACAGTCTATTCGGACTATGGCTACACCTTC. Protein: CASSFTGTVYSDYGYTF.

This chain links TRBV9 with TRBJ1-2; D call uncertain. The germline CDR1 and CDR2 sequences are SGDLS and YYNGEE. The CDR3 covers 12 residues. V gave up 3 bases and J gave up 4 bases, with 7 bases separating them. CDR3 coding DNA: TGTGCCAGCAGCGGTACATCCTATGGCTACACCTTC. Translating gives CASSGTSYGYTF.

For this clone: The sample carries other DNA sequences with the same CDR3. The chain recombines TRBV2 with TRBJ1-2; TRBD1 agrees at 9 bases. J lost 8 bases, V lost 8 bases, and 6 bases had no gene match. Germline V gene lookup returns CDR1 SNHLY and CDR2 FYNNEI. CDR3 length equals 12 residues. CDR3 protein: CASRTGGYGYTF. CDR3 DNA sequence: TGTGCCAGCCGAACAGGGGGCTACGGCTACACCTTC.

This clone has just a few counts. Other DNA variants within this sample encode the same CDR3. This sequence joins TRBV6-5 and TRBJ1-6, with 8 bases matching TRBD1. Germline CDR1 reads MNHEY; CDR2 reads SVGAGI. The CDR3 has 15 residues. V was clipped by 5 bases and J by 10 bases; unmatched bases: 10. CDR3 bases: TGTGCCAGCAGTACCGGACAGGGTTTCGAGTCACCCCTCCACTTT. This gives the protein CASSTGQGFESPLHF.

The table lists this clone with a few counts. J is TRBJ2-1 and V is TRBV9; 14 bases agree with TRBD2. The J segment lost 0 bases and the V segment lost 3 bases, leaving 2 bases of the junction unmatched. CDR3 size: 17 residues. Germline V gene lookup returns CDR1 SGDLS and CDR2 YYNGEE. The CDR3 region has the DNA TGTGCCAGCAGCGATGGGACTAGCGGGAGCTCCTACAATGAGCAGTTCTTC. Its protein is CASSDGTSGSSYNEQFF.

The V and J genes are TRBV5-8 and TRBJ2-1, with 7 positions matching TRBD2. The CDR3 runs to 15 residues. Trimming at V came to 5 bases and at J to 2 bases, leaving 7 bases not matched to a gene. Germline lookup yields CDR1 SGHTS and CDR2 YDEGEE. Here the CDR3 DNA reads TGTGCCAGCAGGGGGGGAGGGGCCGCCTACAATGAGCAGTTCTTC. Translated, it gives CASRGGGAAYNEQFF.

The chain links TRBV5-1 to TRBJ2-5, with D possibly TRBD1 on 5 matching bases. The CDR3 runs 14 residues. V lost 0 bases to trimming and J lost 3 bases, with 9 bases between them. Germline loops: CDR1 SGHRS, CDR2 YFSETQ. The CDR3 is CASSLEAGKETQYF. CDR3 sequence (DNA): TGCGCCAGCAGCTTGGAGGCAGGGAAAGAGACCCAGTACTTC.

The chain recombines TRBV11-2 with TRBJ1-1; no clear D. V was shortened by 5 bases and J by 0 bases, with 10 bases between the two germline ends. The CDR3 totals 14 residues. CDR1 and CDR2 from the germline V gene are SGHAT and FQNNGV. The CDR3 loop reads CASSNSVMNTEAFF. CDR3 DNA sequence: TGTGCCAGCAGCAACAGTGTAATGAACACTGAAGCTTTCTTT.

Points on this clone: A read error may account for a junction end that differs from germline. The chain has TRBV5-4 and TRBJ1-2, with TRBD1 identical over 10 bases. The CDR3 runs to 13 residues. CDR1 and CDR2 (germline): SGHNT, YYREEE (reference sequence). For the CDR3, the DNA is TGTGCCAGCAGTTTGGACAGGGGGTATGGCTACACCTTC. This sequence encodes CASSLDRGYGYTF.

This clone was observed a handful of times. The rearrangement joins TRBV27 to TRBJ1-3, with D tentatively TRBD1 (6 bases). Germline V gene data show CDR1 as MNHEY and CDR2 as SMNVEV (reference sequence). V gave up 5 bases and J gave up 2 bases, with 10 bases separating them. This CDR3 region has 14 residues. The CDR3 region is CASSAGATGNTIYF. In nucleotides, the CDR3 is TGTGCCAGCAGTGCAGGGGCGACTGGAAACACCATATATTTT.

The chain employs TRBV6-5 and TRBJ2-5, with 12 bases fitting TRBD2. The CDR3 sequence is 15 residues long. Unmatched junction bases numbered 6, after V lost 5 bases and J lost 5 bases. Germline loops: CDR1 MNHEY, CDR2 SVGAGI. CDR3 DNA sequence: TGTGCCAGCAGTGCTAGCGGGGGGGTAGGGGAGACCCAGTACTTC. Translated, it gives CASSASGGVGETQYF.

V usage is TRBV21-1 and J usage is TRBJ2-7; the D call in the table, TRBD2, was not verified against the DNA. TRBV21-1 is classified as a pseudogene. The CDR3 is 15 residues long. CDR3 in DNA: TGTGCCAGCAGCAAGAGCGGGGGCCGACTTTACGAGCAGTACTTC. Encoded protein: CASSKSGGRLYEQYF.

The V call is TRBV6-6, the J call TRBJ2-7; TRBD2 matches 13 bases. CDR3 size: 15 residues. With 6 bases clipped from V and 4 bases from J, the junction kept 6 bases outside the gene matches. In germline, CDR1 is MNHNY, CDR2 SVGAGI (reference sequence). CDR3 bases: TGTGCCAGCAGCTACACTAGCGGGGGGGAATACGAGCAGTACTTC. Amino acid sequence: CASSYTSGGEYEQYF.

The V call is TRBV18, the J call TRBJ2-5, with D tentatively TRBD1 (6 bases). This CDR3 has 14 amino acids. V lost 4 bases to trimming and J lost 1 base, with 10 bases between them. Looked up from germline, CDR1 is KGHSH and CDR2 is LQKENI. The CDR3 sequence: CASSHQGSQETQYF. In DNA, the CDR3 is TGTGCCAGCTCACACCAGGGGTCCCAAGAGACCCAGTACTTC.

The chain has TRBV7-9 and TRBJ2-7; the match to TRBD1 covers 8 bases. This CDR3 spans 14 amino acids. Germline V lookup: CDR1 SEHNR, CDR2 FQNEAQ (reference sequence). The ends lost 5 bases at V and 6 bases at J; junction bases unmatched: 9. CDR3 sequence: CASSADRGQGEQYF. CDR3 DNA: TGTGCCAGCAGCGCCGACAGGGGCCAAGGCGAGCAGTACTTC.

CDR3 region: CASSADSNYGYTF. In DNA form, the CDR3 reads TGTGCCAGCAGTGCCGACAGTAACTATGGCTACACCTTC. V is TRBV25-1 and J is TRBJ1-2, with D possibly TRBD1 on 5 matching bases. The CDR3 runs to 13 residues. The V end was cut by 4 bases, the J end by 1 base, with 7 bases between. Per the germline V gene, CDR1 is MGHDK and CDR2 is SYGVNS.

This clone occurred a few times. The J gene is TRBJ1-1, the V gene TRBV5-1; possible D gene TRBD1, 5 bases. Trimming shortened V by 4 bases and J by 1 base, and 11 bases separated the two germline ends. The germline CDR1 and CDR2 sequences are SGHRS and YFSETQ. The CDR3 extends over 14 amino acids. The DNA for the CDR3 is TGCGCCAGCAGCCCTACAACAGGGAACACTGAAGCTTTCTTT. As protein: CASSPTTGNTEAFF.

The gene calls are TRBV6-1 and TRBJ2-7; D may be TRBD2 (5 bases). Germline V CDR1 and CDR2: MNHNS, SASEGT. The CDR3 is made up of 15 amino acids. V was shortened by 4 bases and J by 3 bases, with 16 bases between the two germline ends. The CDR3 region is CASSVGRGPDYEQYF. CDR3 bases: TGTGCCAGCAGTGTTGGACGGGGTCCGGACTACGAGCAGTACTTC.

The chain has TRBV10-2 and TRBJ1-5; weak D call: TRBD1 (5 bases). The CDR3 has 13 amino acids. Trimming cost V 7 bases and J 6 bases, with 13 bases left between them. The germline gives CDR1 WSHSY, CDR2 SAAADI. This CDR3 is CASNQGQGQPQHF. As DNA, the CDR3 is TGCGCCAGCAACCAGGGTCAGGGTCAGCCCCAGCATTTT.

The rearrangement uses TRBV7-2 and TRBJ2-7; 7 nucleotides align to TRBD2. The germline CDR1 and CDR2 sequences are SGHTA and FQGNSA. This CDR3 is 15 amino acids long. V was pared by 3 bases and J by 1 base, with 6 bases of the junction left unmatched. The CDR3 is CASSLGGGGSYEQYF. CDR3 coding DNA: TGTGCCAGCAGCTTGGGCGGGGGAGGGTCCTACGAGCAGTACTTC. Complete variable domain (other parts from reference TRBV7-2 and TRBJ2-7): GAGVSQSPSNKVTEKGKDVELRCDPISGHTALYWYRQSLGQGLEFLIYFQGNSAPDKSGLPSDRFSAERTGGSVSTLTIQRTQQEDSAVYLCASSLGGGGSYEQYFGPGTRLTVT.

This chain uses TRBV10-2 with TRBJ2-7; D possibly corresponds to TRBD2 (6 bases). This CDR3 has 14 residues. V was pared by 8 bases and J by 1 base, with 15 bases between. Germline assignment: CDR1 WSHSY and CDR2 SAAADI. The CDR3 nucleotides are TGCGCCAGCGTCGGGACTTTTGAATCCTACGAGCAGTACTTC. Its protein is CASVGTFESYEQYF.

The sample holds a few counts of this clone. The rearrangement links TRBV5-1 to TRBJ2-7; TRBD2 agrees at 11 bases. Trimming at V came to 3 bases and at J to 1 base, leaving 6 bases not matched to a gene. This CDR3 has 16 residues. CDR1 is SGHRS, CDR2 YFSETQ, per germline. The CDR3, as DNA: TGCGCCAGCAGCTACTCTAGCGGGGGGAATTCCTACGAGCAGTACTTC. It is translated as CASSYSSGGNSYEQYF.

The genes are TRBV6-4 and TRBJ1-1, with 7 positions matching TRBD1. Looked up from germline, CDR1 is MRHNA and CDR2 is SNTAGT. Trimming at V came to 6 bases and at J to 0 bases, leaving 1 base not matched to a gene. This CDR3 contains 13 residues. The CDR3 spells CASRGQLNTEAFF. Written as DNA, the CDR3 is TGTGCCAGCAGGGGACAGCTGAACACTGAAGCTTTCTTT.

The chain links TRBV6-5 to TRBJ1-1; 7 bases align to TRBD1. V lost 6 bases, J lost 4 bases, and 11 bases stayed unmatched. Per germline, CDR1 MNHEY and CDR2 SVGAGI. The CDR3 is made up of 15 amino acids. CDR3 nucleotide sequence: TGTGCCAGCAGAGAGGATAGGGGGCCGGGCACTGAAGCTTTCTTT. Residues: CASREDRGPGTEAFF.